The source of this T cell receptor beta chain is a study of T cell responses to AZD1222 COVID-19 vaccine. The method was immunoSEQ multiplex PCR; TCRdb's version includes in-frame clones alone and lacks a portion of them. The sample contains approximately 89,000 clones, around 84% of which appear only once. As concerns this clone: Its antigen remains unknown.

In germline, CDR1 is SGHRS, CDR2 YFSETQ. Deletions cut 5 bases from V and 5 bases from J, with 19 bases between. This CDR3 is 15 amino acids long. Pooled samples include second doses given at about 4 or 12 weeks. Notes on the study in general: The span of vaccine-associated CD4 TCRs extended across spike, with dominance at 160-218 and 743-854. Among those given AZD1222, only 6 or 7 were seropositive at baseline.

This TCR derives from an adult who received the AZD1222 COVID-19 vaccine. The chain uses TRBV5-1 and TRBJ1-2; D possibly corresponds to TRBD1 (5 bases). The material was peripheral blood, obtained 28 days after the second AZD1222 dose. The CDR3 loop reads CASSTGRTGDYGYTF. CDR3 coding DNA: TGCGCCAGCAGTACGGGGCGGACGGGAGATTATGGCTACACCTTC.